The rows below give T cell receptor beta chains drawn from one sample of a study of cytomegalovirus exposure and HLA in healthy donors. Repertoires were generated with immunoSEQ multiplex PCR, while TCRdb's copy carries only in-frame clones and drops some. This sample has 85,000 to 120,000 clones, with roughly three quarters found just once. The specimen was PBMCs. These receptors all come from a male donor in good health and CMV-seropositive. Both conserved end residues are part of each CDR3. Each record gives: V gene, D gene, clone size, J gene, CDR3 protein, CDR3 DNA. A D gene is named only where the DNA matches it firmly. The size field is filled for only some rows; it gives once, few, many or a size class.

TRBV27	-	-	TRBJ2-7	CASSLSATGHTSYEQYF	TGTGCCAGCAGTTTATCGGCCACGGGACACACCTCCTACGAGCAGTACTTC
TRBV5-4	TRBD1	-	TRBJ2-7	CASSLPPGQGLAEQYF	TGTGCCAGCAGCTTGCCGCCGGGACAGGGACTGGCCGAGCAGTACTTC
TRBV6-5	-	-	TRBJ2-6	CASSYSSVSGANVLTF	TGTGCCAGCAGTTACTCGAGCGTCTCTGGGGCCAACGTCCTGACTTTC
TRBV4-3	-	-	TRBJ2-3	CASSQGRLDTDTQYF	TGCGCCAGCAGCCAAGGCCGACTAGACACAGATACGCAGTATTTT
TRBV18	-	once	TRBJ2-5	CASSPRDTRRETQYF	TGTGCCAGCTCACCACGGGACACTAGGAGGGAGACCCAGTACTTC
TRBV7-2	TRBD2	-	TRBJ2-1	CASSSRREGRGEQFF	TGTGCCAGCAGCTCTCGACGGGAGGGTCGGGGCGAGCAGTTCTTC
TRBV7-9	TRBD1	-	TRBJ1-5	CASSDRDGQPQHF	TGTGCCAGCAGCGACAGGGACGGGCAGCCCCAGCATTTT
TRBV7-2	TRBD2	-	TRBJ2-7	CASSKGAGWSGGQYF	TGTGCCAGCAGCAAAGGAGCGGGGTGGTCTGGGGGGCAGTACTTC
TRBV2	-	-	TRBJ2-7	CASSGGGEQYF	TGTGCCAGCAGCGGCGGAGGCGAGCAGTACTTC
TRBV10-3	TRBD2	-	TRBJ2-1	CAISARLSNSGRPYNEQFF	TGTGCCATATCGGCCAGGTTGTCGAATAGCGGGAGGCCCTACAATGAGCAGTTCTTC
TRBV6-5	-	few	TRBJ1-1	CASSSMDKALVAFF	TGTGCCAGCAGTTCCATGGACAAAGCCCTTGTAGCTTTCTTT
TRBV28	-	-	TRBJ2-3	CASTRDTDTQYF	TGTGCCAGCACCCGGGACACAGATACGCAGTATTTT
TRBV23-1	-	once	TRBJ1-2	CASSQSRASARANYGYTF	TGCGCCAGCAGTCAATCGAGGGCCTCTGCGCGTGCTAACTATGGCTACACCTTC
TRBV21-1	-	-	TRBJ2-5	CASSRHDQETQYF	TGTGCCAGCTCGCGACATGACCAAGAGACCCAGTACTTC
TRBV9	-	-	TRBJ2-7	CASSVAASSYEQYF	TGTGCCAGCAGCGTAGCGGCTAGCTCCTACGAGCAGTACTTC
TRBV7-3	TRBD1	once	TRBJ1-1	CASSLGTGYRAFF	TGTGCCAGCAGCTTAGGGACAGGGTATCGGGCTTTCTTT
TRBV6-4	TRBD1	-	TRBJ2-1	CASRATGGEQFF	TGTGCCAGCAGAGCGACAGGGGGTGAGCAGTTCTTC
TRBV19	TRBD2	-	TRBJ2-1	CASSEPSGRSGPQFF	TGTGCCAGTAGTGAGCCTAGCGGGAGATCGGGGCCCCAGTTCTTC
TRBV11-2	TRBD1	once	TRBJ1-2	CASSTWTGETYGYTF	TGTGCCAGCAGCACTTGGACAGGGGAGACCTATGGCTACACCTTC
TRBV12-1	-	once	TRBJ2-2	CASSYPGELFF	TGTGCCAGCAGCTATCCCGGGGAGTTGTTTTTT
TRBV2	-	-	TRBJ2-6	CASSDTERGANVLTF	TGTGCCAGCAGCGATACAGAGCGGGGGGCCAACGTCCTGACTTTC
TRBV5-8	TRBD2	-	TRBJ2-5	CASSLLIGTSGQETQYF	TGTGCCAGCAGCCTACTGATCGGGACTAGCGGGCAAGAGACCCAGTACTTC
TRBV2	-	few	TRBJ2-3	CASSPGEGTDTQYF	TGTGCCAGCAGCCCGGGGGAGGGCACAGATACGCAGTATTTT
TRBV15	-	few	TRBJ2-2	CATSRQETGELFF	TGTGCCACCAGCCGACAGGAGACCGGGGAGCTGTTTTTT
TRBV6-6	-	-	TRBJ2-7	CASSYSWSSDSYEQYF	TGTGCCAGCAGTTACTCGTGGTCTAGCGACTCCTACGAGCAGTACTTC
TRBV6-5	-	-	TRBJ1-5	CASSFRGAGGNQPQHF	TGTGCCAGCAGTTTCCGAGGAGCCGGGGGCAATCAGCCCCAGCATTTT
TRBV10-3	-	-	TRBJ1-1	CAISDGPGEMNTEAFF	TGTGCCATCAGTGACGGGCCAGGGGAGATGAACACTGAAGCTTTCTTT
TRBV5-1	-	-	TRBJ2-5	CASSRGDEAHYIQETQYF	TGCGCCAGCTCTCGGGGAGATGAGGCGCATTACATACAAGAGACCCAGTACTTC
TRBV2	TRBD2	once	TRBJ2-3	CASSPPGGRTDTQYF	TGTGCCAGCAGTCCCCCGGGGGGTCGCACAGATACGCAGTATTTT
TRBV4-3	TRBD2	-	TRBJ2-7	CASSQSSGRPYEQYF	TGCGCCAGCAGCCAGTCTAGCGGGAGGCCTTACGAGCAGTACTTC
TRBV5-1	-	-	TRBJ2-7	CASSLASTTYEQYF	TGCGCCAGCAGCTTGGCTTCTACCACCTACGAGCAGTACTTC
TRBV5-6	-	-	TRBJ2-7	CASSLSSGGEQYF	TGTGCCAGCAGCTTGTCCTCAGGGGGGGAGCAGTACTTC
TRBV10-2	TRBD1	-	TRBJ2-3	CASIRQGARAGTDTQYF	TGCGCCAGCATCCGACAGGGGGCTCGAGCGGGCACAGATACGCAGTATTTT
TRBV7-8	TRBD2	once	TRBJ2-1	CASSSPHGSGLAGGHEQFF	TGTGCCAGCAGCTCCCCCCACGGTTCGGGACTAGCGGGAGGGCATGAGCAGTTCTTC
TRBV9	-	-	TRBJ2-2	CASSPPRAGELFF	TGTGCCAGCAGCCCGCCACGGGCCGGGGAGCTGTTTTTT
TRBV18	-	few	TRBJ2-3	CASSPIEGSTDTQYF	TGTGCCAGCTCACCGATCGAGGGTAGCACAGATACGCAGTATTTT
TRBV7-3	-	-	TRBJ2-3	CASSAVGAGTQYF	TGTGCCAGCAGCGCAGTGGGGGCGGGTACGCAGTATTTT
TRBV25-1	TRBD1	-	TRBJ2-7	CASSEFGTGGSYEQYF	TGTGCCAGCAGTGAATTTGGGACAGGGGGCTCCTACGAGCAGTACTTC
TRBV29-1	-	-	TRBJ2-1	CSVEKQQGPYYNEQFF	TGCAGCGTTGAGAAACAACAGGGACCCTATTACAATGAGCAGTTCTTC
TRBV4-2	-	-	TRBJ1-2	CASSQRDAYGYTF	TGTGCCAGCAGCCAGAGAGATGCCTATGGCTACACCTTC